This is a list of T cell receptor beta chains from one sample in a study of graft-versus-host responses after intestinal transplantation. No cognate antigen is known for these TCRs. TCRdb's table, derived via immunoSEQ multiplex PCR, lists solely in-frame clones and lacks some. The sample contains about 93,000 clones, about 93% of which appear only once. Sequencing used unstimulated CD8+ T cells sorted from spleen or lymph node cells, obtained before intestinal transplant. The source of these receptors is a human donor who received an intestinal transplant. Each CDR3 is given with its conserved first and last residue. The size of a clone is reported for some rows only, either as once, few or many, or as a class for expanded clones.

cdr3_length clone_size v_call cdr3_aa
15 - TRBV19 CASSPFAGGSYEQYF
16 - TRBV7-8 CASSPPGLSSGYEQYF
13 - TRBV30 CAWTAVGVDTQYF
15 - TRBV13 CASSSWGPGDTEAFF
14 once TRBV19 CASSMGGTFSPLHF
13 - TRBV30 CAWSVLKNTEAFF
14 few TRBV2 CASSEVYSTYEQYF
13 - TRBV5-1 CASSLEGAYEQYF
15 - TRBV5-1 CASSLIAGSTDTQYF
16 - TRBV7-9 CASSSIKQGGIDGYTF
14 - TRBV6-6 CASSPGILNTEAFF
17 - TRBV11-2 CASSLDLEASTTDTQYF
13 - TRBV27 CASSPNQGSIQYF
15 few TRBV30 CAWSVPTGGWYEQYF
14 - TRBV23-1 CASRGRQGAEKLFF
16 once TRBV4-3 CASSQDSLEFTGELFF
15 - TRBV11-2 CASSPGAGSKETQYF
12 - TRBV6-5 CASAGGLDGYTF
12 - TRBV5-5 CASSAGSGELFF
15 - TRBV9 CASSVDEGRERKAFF
15 - TRBV9 CASSVGQGNTGELFF
17 - TRBV28 CASLAGAGVPPIYEQYF
13 - TRBV25-1 CASSEGGDYGYTF
14 - TRBV5-1 CASSWTSGSYEQYF
13 - TRBV30 CAWTRGPPDTQYF